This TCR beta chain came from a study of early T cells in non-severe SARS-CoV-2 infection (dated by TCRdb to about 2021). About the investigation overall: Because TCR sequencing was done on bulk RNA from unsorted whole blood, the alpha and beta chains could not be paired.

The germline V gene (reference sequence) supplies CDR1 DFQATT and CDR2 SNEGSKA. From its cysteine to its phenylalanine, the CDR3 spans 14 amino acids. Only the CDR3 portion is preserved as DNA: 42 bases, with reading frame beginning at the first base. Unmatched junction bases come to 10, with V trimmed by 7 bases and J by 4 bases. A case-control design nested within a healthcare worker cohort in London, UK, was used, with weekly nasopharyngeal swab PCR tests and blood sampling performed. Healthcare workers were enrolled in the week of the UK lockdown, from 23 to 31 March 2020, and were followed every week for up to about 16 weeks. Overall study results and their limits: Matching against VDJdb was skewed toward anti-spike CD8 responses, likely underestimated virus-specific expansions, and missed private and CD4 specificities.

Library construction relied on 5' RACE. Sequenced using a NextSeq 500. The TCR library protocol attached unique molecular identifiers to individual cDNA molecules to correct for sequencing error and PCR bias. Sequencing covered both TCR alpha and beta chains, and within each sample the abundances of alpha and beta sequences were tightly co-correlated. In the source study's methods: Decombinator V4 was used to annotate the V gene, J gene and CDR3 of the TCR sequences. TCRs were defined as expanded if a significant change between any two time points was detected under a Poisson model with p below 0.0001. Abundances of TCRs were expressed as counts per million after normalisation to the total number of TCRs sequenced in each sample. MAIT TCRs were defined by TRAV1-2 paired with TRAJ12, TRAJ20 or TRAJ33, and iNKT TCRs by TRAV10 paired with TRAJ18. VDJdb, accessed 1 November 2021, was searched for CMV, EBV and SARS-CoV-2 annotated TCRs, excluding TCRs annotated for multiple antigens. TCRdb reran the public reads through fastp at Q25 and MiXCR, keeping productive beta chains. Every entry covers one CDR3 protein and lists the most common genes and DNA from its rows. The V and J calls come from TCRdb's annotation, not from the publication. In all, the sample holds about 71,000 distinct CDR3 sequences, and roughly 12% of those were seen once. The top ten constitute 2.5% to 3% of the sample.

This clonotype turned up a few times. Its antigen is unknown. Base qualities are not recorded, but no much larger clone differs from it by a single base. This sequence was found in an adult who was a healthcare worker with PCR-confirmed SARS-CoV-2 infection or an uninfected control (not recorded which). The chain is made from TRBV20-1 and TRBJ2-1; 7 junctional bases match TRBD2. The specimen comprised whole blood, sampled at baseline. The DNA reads TGCAGTGACCGGAGGGAGGGGCCTTACAATGAGCAGTTCTTC. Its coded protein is CSDRREGPYNEQFF.